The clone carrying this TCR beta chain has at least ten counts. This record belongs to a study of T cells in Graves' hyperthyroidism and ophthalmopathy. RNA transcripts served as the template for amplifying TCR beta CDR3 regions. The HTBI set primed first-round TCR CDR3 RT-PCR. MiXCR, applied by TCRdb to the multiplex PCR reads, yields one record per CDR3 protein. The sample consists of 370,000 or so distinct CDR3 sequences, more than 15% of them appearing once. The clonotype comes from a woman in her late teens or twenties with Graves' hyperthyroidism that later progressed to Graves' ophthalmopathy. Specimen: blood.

The CDR3 reads CASSLAGGTDTQYF. CDR3 sequence (DNA): TGCGCCAGCAGCTTGGCAGGGGGCACAGATACGCAGTATTTT. The chain joins TRBV5-1 to TRBJ2-3; possible D gene TRBD1, 6 bases. V gave up 0 bases and J gave up 1 base, with 6 bases separating them. This CDR3 is built from 14 residues. Germline assignment: CDR1 SGHRS and CDR2 YFSETQ.